Included here is one T cell receptor beta chain sequence, with context. Its antigen remains unidentified. Germline V gene sequence: CDR1 SGHTA, CDR2 FQGTGA. This CDR3 comprises 13 residues. V was shortened by 6 bases and J by 3 bases, with 11 bases between the two germline ends. TCRdb re-called the 5' RACE reads through MiXCR, storing one row per CDR3 protein. The sample lists 750,000 to 850,000 distinct CDR3 sequences; 12% were seen once. The data derive from a study of CD8 T cells in ankylosing spondylitis. Study-wide findings and caveats: Typical of ankylosing spondylitis blood, it appeared, was a TCR beta motif of under 10 highly homologous variants. Reportedly, disease-linked clones are significantly enriched in ankylosing spondylitis patients' matched synovial fluid.

Sequenced input: blood, either unsorted or a sorted T cell fraction (not recorded which). This sequence was found in a male donor with ankylosing spondylitis. The chain combines TRBV7-3 with TRBJ2-5; D possibly matches TRBD1 or TRBD2 (6 bases each). CDR3 protein: CASRNGGEETQYF. The CDR3, as DNA: TGTGCCAGCAGGAACGGGGGCGAAGAGACCCAGTACTTC.